This T cell receptor (beta chain) was identified in a study of control samples from healthy donors and cancer patients. The CDR3 sequence is 15 residues long. The trim removed 3 bases at V and 4 bases at J, leaving 5 bases unmatched. Germline CDR1 is MGHRA and CDR2 is YSYEKL. Measured with immunoSEQ multiplex PCR; TCRdb has only the in-frame clones, and not every one. The table has some 150,000 clones, 80% to 95% seen once. What was sequenced was blood. The gene calls are TRBV4-1 and TRBJ2-1; 8 nucleotides line up with TRBD1. This receptor was obtained from a man aged 25-45 years in good health. CDR3 nucleotide sequence: TGCGCCAGCAGCCAGGACAGGGATATTTACAATGAGCAGTTCTTC. It encodes CASSQDRDIYNEQFF.